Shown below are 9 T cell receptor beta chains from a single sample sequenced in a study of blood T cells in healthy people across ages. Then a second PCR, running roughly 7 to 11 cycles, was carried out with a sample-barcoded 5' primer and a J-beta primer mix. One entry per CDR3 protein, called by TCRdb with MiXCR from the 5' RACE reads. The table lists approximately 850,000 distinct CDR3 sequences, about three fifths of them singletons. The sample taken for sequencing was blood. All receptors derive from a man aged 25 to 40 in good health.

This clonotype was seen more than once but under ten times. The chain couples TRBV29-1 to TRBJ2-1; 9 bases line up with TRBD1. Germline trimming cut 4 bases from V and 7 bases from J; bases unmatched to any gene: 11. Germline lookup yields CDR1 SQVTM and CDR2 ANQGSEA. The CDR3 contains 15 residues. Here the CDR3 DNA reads TGCAGCGTTGGGGGGGGGACAGGGTCGATGAATGAGCAGTTCTTC. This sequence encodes CSVGGGTGSMNEQFF.

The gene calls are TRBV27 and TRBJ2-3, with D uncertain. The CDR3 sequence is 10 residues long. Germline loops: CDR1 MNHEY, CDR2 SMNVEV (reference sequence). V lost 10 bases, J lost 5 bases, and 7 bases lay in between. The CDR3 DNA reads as TGTGCCACCGTGGGAGATACGCAGTATTTT. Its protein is CATVGDTQYF.

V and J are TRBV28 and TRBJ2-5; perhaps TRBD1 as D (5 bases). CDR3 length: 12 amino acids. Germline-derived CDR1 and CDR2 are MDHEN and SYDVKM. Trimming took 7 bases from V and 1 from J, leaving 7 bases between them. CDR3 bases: TGTGCCAGCACGACAGTCCAAGAGACCCAGTACTTC. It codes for CASTTVQETQYF.

The CDR3: CASSLTANNEQFF. The CDR3 DNA reads as TGTGCCAGCAGCTTGACTGCCAACAATGAGCAGTTCTTC. The chain links TRBV5-5 to TRBJ2-1, with D hard to call. The CDR3 extends over 13 amino acids. CDR1 SGHKS and CDR2 YYEKEE come from the germline V gene (reference sequence). The V end lost 1 base, the J end lost 5 bases, and 7 bases lay between the germline ends.

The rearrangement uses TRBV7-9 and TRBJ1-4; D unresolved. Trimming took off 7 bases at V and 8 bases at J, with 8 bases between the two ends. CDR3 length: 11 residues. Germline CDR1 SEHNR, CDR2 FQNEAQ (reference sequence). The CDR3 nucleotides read TGTGCCAGCACTCCCGACGAAAAACTGTTTTTT. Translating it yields CASTPDEKLFF.

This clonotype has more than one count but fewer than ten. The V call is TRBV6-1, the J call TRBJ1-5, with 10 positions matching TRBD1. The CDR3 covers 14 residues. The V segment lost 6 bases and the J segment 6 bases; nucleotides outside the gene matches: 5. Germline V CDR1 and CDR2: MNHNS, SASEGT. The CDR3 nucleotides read TGTGCCAGCAGGGCTGGGACAGGGGTTCAGCCCCAGCATTTT. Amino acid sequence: CASRAGTGVQPQHF.

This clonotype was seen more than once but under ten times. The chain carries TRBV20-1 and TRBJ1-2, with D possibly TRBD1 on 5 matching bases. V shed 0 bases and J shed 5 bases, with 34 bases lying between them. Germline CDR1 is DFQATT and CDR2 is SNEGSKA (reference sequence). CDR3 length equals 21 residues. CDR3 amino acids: CSARDPKRISGARGVQYGYTF. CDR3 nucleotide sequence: TGCAGTGCTAGAGATCCCAAGAGGATCAGCGGGGCGAGGGGTGTTCAATATGGCTACACCTTC.

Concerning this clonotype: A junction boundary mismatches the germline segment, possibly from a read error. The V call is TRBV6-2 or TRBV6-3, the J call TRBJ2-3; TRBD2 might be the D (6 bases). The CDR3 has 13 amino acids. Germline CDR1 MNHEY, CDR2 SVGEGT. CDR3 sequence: CASRPTSTDAQYF. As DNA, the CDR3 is TGTGCCAGCAGGCCCACTAGCACAGATGCGCAGTATTTT.

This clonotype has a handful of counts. CDR3 coding DNA: TGCGCCAGCAGACGGGGGGCTGATGAGACCCAGTACTTC. Amino acids: CASRRGADETQYF. V gene TRBV5-1 combines with J gene TRBJ2-5; possibly TRBD2 for D (7 bases). The V end lost 5 bases, the J end lost 5 bases, and 13 bases lay between the germline ends. There are 13 residues in the CDR3. Germline V gene lookup returns CDR1 SGHRS and CDR2 YFSETQ. The complete variable domain, with remaining parts taken from reference TRBV5-1 and TRBJ2-5, reads KAGVTQTPRYLIKTRGQQVTLSCSPISGHRSVSWYQQTPGQGLQFLFEYFSETQRNKGNFPGRFSGRQFSNSRSEMNVSTLELGDSALYLCASRRGADETQYFGPGTRLLVL.